This TCR beta chain was documented in a study of T-cell reconstitution after alpha-beta-depleted transplantation in children. Study-wide findings and caveats: Newly produced T cells mostly accounted for T-cell counts and diversity one year post-transplant. Diversity of TCRbeta at day 60 was high in some patients, arising from surviving recipient T cells and thymic progenitors.

In its sample, this clonotype was seen a few times. Its antigen remains unidentified. For TCRbeta, the library was prepared with unique molecular identifiers. Using its own MiXCR run on the PCR reads, TCRdb lists one record per CDR3 protein. In the table there are 700,000 to 950,000 distinct CDR3 sequences, about 15% of which are singletons. Per the germline V gene, CDR1 is SGHVS and CDR2 is FQNEAQ. Unmatched junction bases numbered 8, after V lost 1 base and J lost 9 bases. The CDR3 spans 17 residues. The chain employs TRBV7-8 and TRBJ2-1, with TRBD2 matching 14 bases. The source of this sequence is a male patient aged 10 to 17 who had a stem cell transplant for acute lymphoblastic leukemia, so the T cells may come from the graft donor. The sequenced sample was PBMCs, mostly from graft donor cells, obtained 360 days after TCRalphabeta/CD19-depleted stem cell transplant. CDR3 loop: CASSLGRGLAGVREQFF. For the CDR3, the DNA is TGTGCCAGCAGCTTAGGAAGGGGACTAGCGGGAGTACGTGAGCAGTTCTTC.